The 28 T cell receptor beta chains below come from one sample, sequenced in a study of shared clonotypes between healthy human individuals. Sequencing was performed with immunoSEQ multiplex PCR; in TCRdb, only in-frame clones are kept and a portion is missing. The repertoire holds fewer than 1.8 million clones, with roughly 98.5% as singletons. Sequencing used naive CD4+ T cells sorted from blood. Noted subset: CD45RA+ positively selected. The receptors shown here come from a man aged 25 to 40 in good health.

This chain links TRBV30 with TRBJ1-3; D remains unclear. V dropped 5 bases and J dropped 0 bases, with 11 bases sitting between them. This CDR3 has 14 amino acids. Germline CDR1 reads GTSNPN; CDR2 reads SVGIG (reference sequence). In DNA, the CDR3 is TGTGCCTGGGCGGCGGATCGCTCTGGAAACACCATATATTTT. Protein sequence: CAWAADRSGNTIYF.

The chain has TRBV5-4 and TRBJ2-3, with D unclear. CDR3 length: 14 amino acids. CDR1 is SGHNT and CDR2 is YYREEE in the germline V gene (reference sequence). V was trimmed by 6 bases and J by 0 bases, leaving 11 bases between them. The CDR3 region is CASKMGHSTDTQYF. CDR3 nucleotides: TGTGCCAGCAAAATGGGCCATAGCACAGATACGCAGTATTTT.

The gene calls are TRBV28 and TRBJ2-5; 10 bases fit TRBD2. The J segment lost 1 base and the V segment lost 6 bases, leaving 17 bases of the junction unmatched. The CDR3 spans 19 residues. Germline V gene lookup returns CDR1 MDHEN and CDR2 SYDVKM. The CDR3 region has the DNA TGTGCCAGCAGCACGTGGTGGACTAGCGGATACTCCCTCCAAGAGACCCAGTACTTC. Its protein is CASSTWWTSGYSLQETQYF.

In its sample, this clone was seen once. The gene calls are TRBV6-1 and TRBJ1-2; 10 nucleotides match TRBD1. After removal of 6 bases from V and 6 bases from J, the junction contained 4 bases not matched to a gene. The CDR3 runs to 13 residues. Germline V gene sequence: CDR1 MNHNS, CDR2 SASEGT. The CDR3 region has the DNA TGTGCCAGCAGGAAGGACAGGGGGGATGGCTACACCTTC. The encoded protein is CASRKDRGDGYTF.

This chain joins TRBV7-2 and TRBJ2-7, with D tentatively TRBD2 (5 bases). In germline, CDR1 is SGHTA, CDR2 FQGNSA. Deletions cut 6 bases from V and 5 bases from J, with 14 bases between. There are 13 residues in the CDR3. The CDR3 loop reads CASRAGISDEQYF. The CDR3 nucleotides are TGTGCCAGCAGAGCCGGGATCTCGGACGAGCAGTACTTC.

V and J are TRBV5-1 and TRBJ2-7; D is perhaps TRBD1 (6 bases). Germline loops: CDR1 SGHRS, CDR2 YFSETQ. Trimming took 5 bases from V and 3 from J, leaving 18 bases between them. This CDR3 is 15 amino acids long. CDR3 sequence (DNA): TGCGCCAGCAGAATGGCAGGGGTCCCCAGCTACGAGCAGTACTTC. Encoded protein: CASRMAGVPSYEQYF. The full variable domain, rest sourced from reference TRBV5-1 and TRBJ2-7, is KAGVTQTPRYLIKTRGQQVTLSCSPISGHRSVSWYQQTPGQGLQFLFEYFSETQRNKGNFPGRFSGRQFSNSRSEMNVSTLELGDSALYLCASRMAGVPSYEQYFGPGTRLTVT.

This clone has only one observation. This chain joins TRBV28 and TRBJ2-2; D is perhaps TRBD2 (5 bases). V was clipped by 7 bases and J by 2 bases, with 20 bases between them. Germline values: CDR1 MDHEN, CDR2 SYDVKM. This CDR3 is built from 17 residues. CDR3 coding DNA: TGTGCCAGCACCCCACAATCGGGGTCAGTAAACACCGGGGAGCTGTTTTTT. Protein: CASTPQSGSVNTGELFF.

V is TRBV9 and J is TRBJ2-1; tentatively, D is TRBD2 (6 bases). CDR1 SGDLS and CDR2 YYNGEE come from the germline V gene. There are 16 residues in the CDR3. Between the trimmed V and J ends, which lost 4 bases and 4 bases, there was a span of 18 bases. CDR3 region: CASSPRSGRKYNEQFF. The DNA of the CDR3 is TGTGCCAGCAGCCCCAGAAGTGGGAGGAAGTACAATGAGCAGTTCTTC.

The CDR3 region is CASSRGPGTRGTDTQYF. The CDR3 region has the DNA TGTGCCAGCAGCCGAGGTCCCGGGACTAGGGGCACAGATACGCAGTATTTT. This rearrangement joins TRBV14 to TRBJ2-3, with 8 bases lining up with TRBD2. The CDR3 sequence is 17 residues long. V was clipped by 4 bases and J by 1 base; unmatched bases: 10. Germline CDR1 is SGHDN and CDR2 is FVKESK. The complete variable domain, with remaining parts taken from reference TRBV14 and TRBJ2-3, reads EAGVTQFPSHSVIEKGQTVTLRCDPISGHDNLYWYRRVMGKEIKFLLHFVKESKQDESGMPNNRFLAERTGGTYSTLKVQPAELEDSGVYFCASSRGPGTRGTDTQYFGPGTRLTVL.

The rearrangement uses TRBV10-1 and TRBJ2-5; D not certain. The length of the CDR3 is 13 residues. Germline V lookup: CDR1 WNHNN, CDR2 SYGVQD (reference sequence). V shed 5 bases and J shed 2 bases, with 9 bases lying between them. Here the CDR3 reads CASSQNVQETQYF. Written as DNA, the CDR3 is TGCGCCAGCAGTCAAAACGTGCAAGAGACCCAGTACTTC.

CDR3 in amino acids: CASSLGQSAGNTIYF. DNA of the CDR3: TGCGCCAGCAGCCTAGGACAGAGTGCTGGAAACACCATATATTTT. This sequence joins TRBV5-1 and TRBJ1-3, with D possibly being TRBD1 (6 bases). V dropped 4 bases and J dropped 2 bases, with 13 bases sitting between them. The CDR3 has 15 residues. CDR1 is SGHRS, CDR2 YFSETQ, per germline.

V gene TRBV7-6 combines with J gene TRBJ2-2; D possibly corresponds to TRBD2 (5 bases). The CDR3 has 16 residues. V shed 0 bases and J shed 0 bases, with 8 bases lying between them. Germline V CDR1 and CDR2: SGHVS, FNYEAQ. CDR3 in DNA: TGTGCCAGCAGCTTAGCAGACTATTCGAACACCGGGGAGCTGTTTTTT. Its protein product is CASSLADYSNTGELFF.

The chain is built from TRBV6-6 and TRBJ2-7; no clear D. V gave up 1 base and J gave up 2 bases, with 9 bases separating them. This CDR3 has 14 residues. Germline CDR1 reads MNHNY; CDR2 reads SVGAGI (reference sequence). The CDR3 coding sequence is TGTGCCAGCAGTTACTTAGACAAAGCCTACGAGCAGTACTTC. Translating it yields CASSYLDKAYEQYF.

V gene TRBV25-1 combines with J gene TRBJ2-2; 13 nucleotides align to TRBD2. The CDR3 is 15 amino acids. V trimming: 5 bases; J trimming: 6 bases; junction bases outside the gene matches: 3. Germline V gives CDR1 MGHDK, CDR2 SYGVNS. CDR3 amino acids: CASSSGTSGAGELFF. CDR3 in DNA: TGTGCCAGCAGTTCGGGGACTAGCGGGGCCGGGGAGCTGTTTTTT.

The chain is built from TRBV2 and TRBJ2-7; no reliable D call. With 3 bases removed from V and 1 base from J, the gap between germline ends came to 4 bases. The CDR3 consists of 12 residues. The germline gives CDR1 SNHLY, CDR2 FYNNEI. CDR3 nucleotide sequence: TGTGCCAGCAGTGACCATTCCTACGAGCAGTACTTC. Translated: CASSDHSYEQYF.

The chain combines TRBV11-2 with TRBJ2-7, with TRBD2 matching 10 bases. CDR1 and CDR2 (germline): SGHAT, FQNNGV. V trimming: 5 bases; J trimming: 5 bases; junction bases outside the gene matches: 9. CDR3 length: 15 amino acids. The CDR3, as DNA: TGTGCCAGCAGCCGAGGACTAGCGGCCCCCAACGAGCAGTACTTC. It codes for CASSRGLAAPNEQYF.

The CDR3 here is CASSLDTSGSNVFYEQYF. The CDR3 bases are TGCGCCAGCAGCTTGGATACTAGCGGGAGTAATGTTTTCTACGAGCAGTACTTC. This chain uses TRBV5-1 with TRBJ2-7; the match to TRBD2 covers 11 bases. V lost 0 bases and J lost 3; bases outside the gene matches: 11. This CDR3 comprises 18 residues. Germline CDR1 SGHRS, CDR2 YFSETQ.

This chain uses TRBV7-9 with TRBJ1-1; the D gene is possibly TRBD1 (5 bases). CDR3 size: 15 residues. Germline assignment: CDR1 SEHNR and CDR2 FQNEAQ (reference sequence). The ends were cut back, 1 base at V and 4 bases at J, with 13 bases in the middle. CDR3 protein: CASSLVDLGGTEAFF. The CDR3 bases are TGTGCCAGCAGCTTAGTGGACTTGGGGGGCACTGAAGCTTTCTTT.

The rearrangement uses TRBV6-5 and TRBJ1-2; a possible D gene is TRBD1 (6 bases). CDR1 is MNHEY, CDR2 SVGAGI, per germline. Trimming removed 6 bases at V and 4 bases at J, with 18 bases between. This CDR3 contains 15 residues. The CDR3 bases are TGTGCCAGCAGAGGATCCAATACAGGGACCTATGGCTACACCTTC. Residues: CASRGSNTGTYGYTF.

The chain couples TRBV19 to TRBJ2-2; D not certain. V was pared by 6 bases and J by 2 bases, with 16 bases between. CDR3 size: 16 residues. Germline V gene sequence: CDR1 LNHDA, CDR2 SQIVND (reference sequence). In DNA form, the CDR3 reads TGTGCCAGTAGACCTTTGGGGTCCACTAACACCGGGGAGCTGTTTTTT. This encodes CASRPLGSTNTGELFF.

This chain links TRBV5-1 with TRBJ2-1, with D possibly being TRBD1 or TRBD2 (5 bases each). The V gene's germline CDR1 is SGHRS and CDR2 YFSETQ. The CDR3 covers 14 residues. With 3 bases removed from V and 3 bases from J, the gap between germline ends came to 10 bases. CDR3 sequence: CASSWDRIYNEQFF. The CDR3 DNA reads TGCGCCAGCAGCTGGGACCGGATCTACAATGAGCAGTTCTTC.

The chain couples TRBV9 to TRBJ2-7, with no clear D. Per germline, CDR1 SGDLS and CDR2 YYNGEE. The CDR3 sequence is 14 residues long. The V end was cut by 0 bases, the J end by 0 bases, with 7 bases between. For the CDR3, the DNA is TGTGCCAGCAGCGTAGCACAGAGCTCCTACGAGCAGTACTTC. It codes for CASSVAQSSYEQYF.

This clone was recorded once. The V and J genes are TRBV5-1 and TRBJ2-5; TRBD2 matches 7 bases. J gave up 2 bases and V 4 bases, and 5 bases lay outside the gene matches. The V gene's germline CDR1 is SGHRS and CDR2 YFSETQ. The CDR3 is made up of 14 amino acids. The CDR3, as DNA: TGCGCCAGCAGCGGATCTAGCGGACAAGAGACCCAGTACTTC. This encodes CASSGSSGQETQYF.

This clone was observed a single time. Other DNA sequences in this specimen translate into the identical CDR3. DNA for the CDR3: TGCGCCAGCAGCTTGGCTGGGGTCGGGAATGAGCAGTTCTTC. Translated, it gives CASSLAGVGNEQFF. The rearrangement joins TRBV5-1 to TRBJ2-1, with unresolved D. From germline, CDR1 is SGHRS and CDR2 YFSETQ. V gave up 0 bases and J gave up 7 bases, with 11 bases separating them. The CDR3 sequence is 14 residues long.

The V gene is TRBV7-2, the J gene TRBJ2-7; D is possibly TRBD1 (6 bases). CDR3 length: 15 residues. The germline CDR1 and CDR2 sequences are SGHTA and FQGNSA. V was trimmed by 1 base and J by 3 bases, leaving 13 bases between them. The CDR3 bases are TGTGCCAGCAGCTTAGGGACAGCTGGTAACTACGAGCAGTACTTC. Translating gives CASSLGTAGNYEQYF.

The genes are TRBV9 and TRBJ2-7; 8 nucleotides align to TRBD2. This CDR3 has 14 residues. The V segment lost 4 bases and the J segment 2 bases; nucleotides outside the gene matches: 5. Germline loops: CDR1 SGDLS, CDR2 YYNGEE. The CDR3 DNA reads as TGTGCCAGCAGCCCGCGGGGGGCCACCTACGAGCAGTACTTC. Its protein product is CASSPRGATYEQYF.

The chain is built from TRBV5-4 and TRBJ2-7; 7 nucleotides align to TRBD1. This CDR3 has 15 residues. Trimming took 4 bases from V and 0 from J; bases not matched to a gene: 7. In germline, CDR1 is SGHNT, CDR2 YYREEE (reference sequence). This CDR3 is CASSPVRDSSYEQYF. In nucleotides, the CDR3 is TGTGCCAGCAGCCCTGTCAGGGACAGCTCCTACGAGCAGTACTTC.

J is TRBJ2-5 and V is TRBV5-1; TRBD2 matches at 8 bases. This CDR3 is built from 15 residues. J was trimmed by 1 base and V by 4 bases; bases with no gene match: 6. CDR1 and CDR2 from the germline V gene are SGHRS and YFSETQ. CDR3 DNA sequence: TGCGCCAGCAGCCCCCATACTAGCGGCCAAGAGACCCAGTACTTC. Translated, it gives CASSPHTSGQETQYF.